These T cell receptor beta chains were read from a single sample in a study of blood T cell repertoires in COVID-19. Here immunoSEQ multiplex PCR was the method, and the copy in TCRdb shows in-frame clones only, minus some. The repertoire holds about 76,000 clones, with roughly four fifths as singletons. The sequenced sample was peripheral blood. Receptors originate from a man between 70 and 80 years old with acute or convalescent COVID-19. Each CDR3 is given with its conserved first and last residue. Each record gives: J gene, V gene, clone size, D gene, CDR3 DNA, CDR3 protein. D genes are given only for firm matches. Clone sizes are given selectively: once, few, many, or a class where the clone is expanded.

J gene: TRBJ2-7; V gene: TRBV6-5; clone size: few; D gene: TRBD2; CDR3 DNA: TGTGCCAGCAGTTACTCCGGGGGGTTCAGCTCCTACGAGCAGTACTTC; CDR3 protein: CASSYSGGFSSYEQYF
J gene: TRBJ1-3; V gene: TRBV9; clone size: NA; D gene: TRBD1; CDR3 DNA: TGTGCCAGCAGCTCATGGACAGGGGAGTTTGGAAACACCATATATTTT; CDR3 protein: CASSSWTGEFGNTIYF
J gene: TRBJ1-4; V gene: TRBV3-1/TRBV3-2; clone size: NA; D gene: NA; CDR3 DNA: TGTGCCAGCAGCCAAGTGGGTTCGACTAGGAAACTGTTTTTT; CDR3 protein: CASSQVGSTRKLFF
J gene: TRBJ2-2; V gene: TRBV19; clone size: NA; D gene: TRBD1; CDR3 DNA: TGTGCCAGTAGGTCCGGGACAGGGAGAATCGGGGAGCTGTTTTTT; CDR3 protein: CASRSGTGRIGELFF
J gene: TRBJ2-7; V gene: TRBV5-6; clone size: NA; D gene: NA; CDR3 DNA: TGTGCCAGCAGCTTTGCAGGTTCCTACGAGCAGTACTTC; CDR3 protein: CASSFAGSYEQYF
J gene: TRBJ2-1; V gene: TRBV4-1; clone size: NA; D gene: TRBD2; CDR3 DNA: TGCGCCAGCAGCCAGGGACTAGCGTCGAGCTCCTACAATGAGCAGTTCTTC; CDR3 protein: CASSQGLASSSYNEQFF
J gene: TRBJ1-2; V gene: TRBV28; clone size: NA; D gene: TRBD1; CDR3 DNA: TGTGCCAGCAGCTTCTGGGACAGGAACTATGGCTACACCTTC; CDR3 protein: CASSFWDRNYGYTF
J gene: TRBJ2-1; V gene: TRBV11-3; clone size: few; D gene: TRBD2; CDR3 DNA: TGTGCCAGCAGCTCGGGAGGGACTTTCCAGTTCTTC; CDR3 protein: CASSSGGTFQFF
J gene: TRBJ1-6; V gene: TRBV6-5; clone size: once; D gene: NA; CDR3 DNA: TGTGCCAGCAGTTACGGGAGGGGGTTTAATAATTCACCCCTCCACTTT; CDR3 protein: CASSYGRGFNNSPLHF
J gene: TRBJ1-2; V gene: TRBV27; clone size: NA; D gene: TRBD1; CDR3 DNA: TGTGCCAGCACCATGATTATGCCGGGACAGGTTCACTTCTATGGCTACACCTTC; CDR3 protein: CASTMIMPGQVHFYGYTF